This entry concerns a single TCR beta chain. Its antigen specificity is not known. Base qualities are missing; no much larger clone stands one base away. V loses 5 bases of germline sequence and J loses 4 bases, and the interval between the two ends is 12 bases. CDR1 and CDR2 are read off the germline V gene as SGHVS and FQNEAQ. The CDR3 has 14 amino acids, counting the end cysteine and phenylalanine. Only the CDR3 region is kept as DNA, spanning 42 bases read in frame from base 1. This specimen comes from a study of blood T cell repertoires in COVID-19 (TCRdb year 2020). Study-level background: The collaborator samples originated in the United States, Italy and Spain and spanned the acute and convalescent phases of COVID-19. The prospective study material was composed of cDNA or gDNA derived from T cells, B-cell-depleted T cells, or PBMCs. Deeply sampled blood TCRbeta repertoires from subjects exposed to, actively infected with, or recovered from COVID-19 were included in the dataset. A freely available public database, intended as a resource for researchers studying the immune response to SARS-CoV-2, is where the repertoires were released. Samples were obtained from the ongoing ImmuneRACE study (first 160 participants) and from about 1,300 subjects provided by 6 global collaborators. The sample metadata nearly always contained a de-identified subject ID, COVID-19 status, age in years and sex. HLA class I and class II types, where available, came from metadata supplied by the sample provider rather than from assay-based typing.

Whole blood was collected in K2EDTA tubes by collaborating institutions according to the institutions' own protocols. For TCRbeta analysis, collaborators shipped samples in one of three forms: frozen whole blood, isolated PBMCs, or DNA extracted from either of those sample types. TCRbeta CDR3 regions were amplified from genomic DNA by means of the immunoSEQ Assay, a bias-controlled multiplex PCR. Per the original workflow: The number of nucleated cells in each sample was estimated from the amplification of reference gene primers within the assay. To quantify the absolute abundance of each unique TCRbeta CDR3 rearrangement, sequence reads were collapsed and filtered. For each sample, productive Simpson clonality was calculated by taking the square root of Simpson's diversity index across productive rearrangements. The table comes from immuneACCESS by way of TCRdb, which keeps in-frame sequences with V and J called. Part of the clones is missing from these tables; in studies checked, under half for an unresolved V gene and the rest for unknown reasons. V and J calls and clone size are given by that table; D and trimming were obtained from the DNA. Present in this sample are about 95,000 clones, more than 80% of which were seen just once. The ten largest clones take up more than 20% of the sample.

Here is what the overall study found, with its caveats: Clinical and demographic metadata were provided uncurated, with the amount varying by source and participant.

This receptor was identified in a human donor in a cohort sampled during active COVID-19. This chain is built from TRBV7-8 and TRBJ1-3, and the D gene may be TRBD1, 6 bases matching. Sequencing was carried out using peripheral blood. CDR3 region: CASSPGTNGNTIYF. The nucleotide sequence is TGTGCCAGCAGCCCCGGGACAAACGGAAACACCATATATTTT.